The source of this TCR beta chain is a study of blood T cell repertoires in COVID-19. Clones were read by immunoSEQ multiplex PCR, and TCRdb kept only the in-frame ones, dropping some. Found here are roughly 330,000 clones, roughly 89% of them singletons; the top ten hold roughly 8.9%. CDR1 is ENHRY, CDR2 SYGVKD, per germline. V lost 6 bases to trimming and J lost 4 bases; unmatched junction nucleotides: 3. CDR3 length: 14 residues. Sequencing used peripheral blood. This chain joins TRBV10-3 and TRBJ2-7; 13 nucleotides line up with TRBD2. The origin of this receptor is a man between 25 and 39 years old with COVID-19, enrolled during active disease. CDR3 in amino acids: CAIRRTSGSYEQYF. CDR3 coding DNA: TGTGCCATCAGGAGGACTAGCGGGAGTTACGAGCAGTACTTC.